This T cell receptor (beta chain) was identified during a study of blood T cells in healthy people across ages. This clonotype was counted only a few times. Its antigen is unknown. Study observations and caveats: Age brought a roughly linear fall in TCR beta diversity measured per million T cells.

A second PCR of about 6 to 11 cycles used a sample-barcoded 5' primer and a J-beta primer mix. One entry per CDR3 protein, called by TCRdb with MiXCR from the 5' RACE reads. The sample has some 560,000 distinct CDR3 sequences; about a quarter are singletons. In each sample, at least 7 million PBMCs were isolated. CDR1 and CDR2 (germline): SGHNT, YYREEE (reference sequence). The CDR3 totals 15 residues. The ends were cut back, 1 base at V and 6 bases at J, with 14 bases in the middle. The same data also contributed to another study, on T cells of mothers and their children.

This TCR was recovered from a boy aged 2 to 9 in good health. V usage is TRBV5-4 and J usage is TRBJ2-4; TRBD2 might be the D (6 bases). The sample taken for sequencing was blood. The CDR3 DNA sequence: TGTGCCAGCAGCTTGTCGCCCGGGAGCTTAAACATTCAGTACTTC. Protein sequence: CASSLSPGSLNIQYF.